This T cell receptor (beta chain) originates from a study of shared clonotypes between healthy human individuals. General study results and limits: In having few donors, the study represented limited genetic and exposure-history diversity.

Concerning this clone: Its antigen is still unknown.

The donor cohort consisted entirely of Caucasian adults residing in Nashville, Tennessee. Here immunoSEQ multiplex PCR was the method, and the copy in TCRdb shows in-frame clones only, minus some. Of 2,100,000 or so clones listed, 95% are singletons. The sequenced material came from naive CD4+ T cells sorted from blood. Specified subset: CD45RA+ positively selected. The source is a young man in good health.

CDR3 sequence (DNA): TGTGCCAGCAGCCTAAAAGGAGGGAACTATGGCTACACCTTC. This sequence encodes CASSLKGGNYGYTF. V usage is TRBV5-8 and J usage is TRBJ1-2; D remains unclear. V lost 4 bases, J lost 2 bases, and 12 bases lay in between. Per germline, CDR1 SGHTS and CDR2 YDEGEE. There are 14 residues in the CDR3. The entire variable domain, with the rest obtained from reference TRBV5-8 and TRBJ1-2, is as follows: EAGVTQSPTHLIKTRGQQATLRCSPISGHTSVYWYQQALGLGLQFLLWYDEGEERNRGNFPPRFSGRQFPNYSSELNVNALELEDSALYLCASSLKGGNYGYTFGSGTRLTVV.